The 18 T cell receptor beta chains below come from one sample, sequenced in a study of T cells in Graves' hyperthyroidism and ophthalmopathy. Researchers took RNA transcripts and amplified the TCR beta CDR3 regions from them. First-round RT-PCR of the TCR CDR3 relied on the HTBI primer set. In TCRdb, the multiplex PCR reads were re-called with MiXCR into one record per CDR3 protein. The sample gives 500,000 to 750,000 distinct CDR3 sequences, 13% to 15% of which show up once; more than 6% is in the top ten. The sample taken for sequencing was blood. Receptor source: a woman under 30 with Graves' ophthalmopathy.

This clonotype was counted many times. The CDR3 DNA is TGTGCCAGCAGTCAGGGGGTTTACAATGAGCAGTTCTTC. Its protein product is CASSQGVYNEQFF. The J gene is TRBJ2-1, the V gene TRBV6-1; TRBD1 aligns across 7 bases. Trimming at V came to 5 bases and at J to 4 bases, leaving 2 bases not matched to a gene. Per the germline V gene, CDR1 is MNHNS and CDR2 is SASEGT. This CDR3 is built from 13 residues.

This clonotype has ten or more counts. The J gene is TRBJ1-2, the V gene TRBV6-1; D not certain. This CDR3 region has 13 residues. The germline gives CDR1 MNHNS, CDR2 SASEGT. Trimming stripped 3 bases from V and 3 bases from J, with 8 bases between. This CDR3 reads CASSDGSHYGYTF. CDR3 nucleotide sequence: TGTGCCAGCAGTGACGGATCCCACTATGGCTACACCTTC.

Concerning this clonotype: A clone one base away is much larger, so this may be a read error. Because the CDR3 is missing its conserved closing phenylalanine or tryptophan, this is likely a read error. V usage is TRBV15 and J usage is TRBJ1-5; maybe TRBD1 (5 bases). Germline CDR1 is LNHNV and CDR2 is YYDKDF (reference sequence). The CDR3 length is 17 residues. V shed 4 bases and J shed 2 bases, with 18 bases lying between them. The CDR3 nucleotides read TGTGCCACCAGCACCCGACCCGGGGGAGGCGGCAATCAGCCCCAGCATCTT. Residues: CATSTRPGGGGNQPQHL.

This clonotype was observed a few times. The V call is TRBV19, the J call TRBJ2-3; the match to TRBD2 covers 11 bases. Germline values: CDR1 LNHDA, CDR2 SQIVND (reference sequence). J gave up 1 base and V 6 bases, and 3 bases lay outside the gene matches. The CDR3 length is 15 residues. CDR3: CASRQLAGGTDTQYF. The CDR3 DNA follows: TGTGCCAGTAGGCAACTAGCGGGGGGCACAGATACGCAGTATTTT.

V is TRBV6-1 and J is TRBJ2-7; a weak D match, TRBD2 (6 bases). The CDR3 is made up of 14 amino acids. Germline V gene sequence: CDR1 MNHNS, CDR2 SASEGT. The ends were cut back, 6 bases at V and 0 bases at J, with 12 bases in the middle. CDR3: CASRLSGLSYEQYF. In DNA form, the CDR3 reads TGTGCCAGCAGACTAAGCGGGCTCTCCTACGAGCAGTACTTC.

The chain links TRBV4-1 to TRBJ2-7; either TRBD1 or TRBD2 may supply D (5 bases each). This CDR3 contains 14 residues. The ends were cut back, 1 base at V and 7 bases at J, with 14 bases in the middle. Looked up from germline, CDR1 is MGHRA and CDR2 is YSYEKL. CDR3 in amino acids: CASSQARDPREQYF. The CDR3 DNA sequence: TGCGCCAGCAGCCAAGCCCGGGACCCCAGGGAGCAGTACTTC.

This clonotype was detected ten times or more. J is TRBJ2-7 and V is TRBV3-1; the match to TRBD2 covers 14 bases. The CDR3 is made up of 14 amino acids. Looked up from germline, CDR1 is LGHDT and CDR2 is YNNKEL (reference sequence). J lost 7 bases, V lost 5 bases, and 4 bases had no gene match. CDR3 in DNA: TGTGCCAGCAGCAAGGGACTAGCGGGAGTTGAGCAGTACTTC. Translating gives CASSKGLAGVEQYF.

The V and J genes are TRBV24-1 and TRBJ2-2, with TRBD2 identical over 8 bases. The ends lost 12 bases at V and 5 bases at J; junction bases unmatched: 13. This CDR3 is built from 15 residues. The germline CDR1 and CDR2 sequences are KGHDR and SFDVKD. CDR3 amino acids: CASGGIQGGTGELFF. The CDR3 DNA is TGTGCCTCGGGAGGGATTCAAGGAGGGACCGGGGAGCTGTTTTTT.

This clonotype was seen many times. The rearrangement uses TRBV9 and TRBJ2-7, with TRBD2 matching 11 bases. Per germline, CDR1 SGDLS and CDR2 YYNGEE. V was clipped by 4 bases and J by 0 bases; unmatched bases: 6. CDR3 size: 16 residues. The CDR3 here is CASSRGLADVSYEQYF. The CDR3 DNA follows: TGTGCCAGCAGCAGGGGACTAGCGGACGTCTCCTACGAGCAGTACTTC.

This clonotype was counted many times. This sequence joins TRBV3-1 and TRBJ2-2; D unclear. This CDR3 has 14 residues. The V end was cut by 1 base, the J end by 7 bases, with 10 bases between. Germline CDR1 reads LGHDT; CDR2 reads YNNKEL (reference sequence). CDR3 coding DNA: TGTGCCAGCAGCCAAGGTTTACCCGGCGGGGAGCTGTTTTTT. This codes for CASSQGLPGGELFF.

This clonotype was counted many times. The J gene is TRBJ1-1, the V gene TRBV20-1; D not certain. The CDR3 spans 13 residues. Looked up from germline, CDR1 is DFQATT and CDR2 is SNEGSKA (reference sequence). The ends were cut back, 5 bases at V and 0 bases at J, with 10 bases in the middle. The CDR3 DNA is TGCAGTGCTTATGGGATCTTGAACACTGAAGCTTTCTTT. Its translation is CSAYGILNTEAFF.

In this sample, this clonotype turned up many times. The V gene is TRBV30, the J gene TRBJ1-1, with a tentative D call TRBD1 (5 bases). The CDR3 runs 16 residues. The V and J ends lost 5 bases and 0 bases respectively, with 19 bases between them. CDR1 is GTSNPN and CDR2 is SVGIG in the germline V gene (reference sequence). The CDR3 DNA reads TGTGCCTGGGATATACAGGTACCGAGGATGAACACTGAAGCTTTCTTT. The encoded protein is CAWDIQVPRMNTEAFF.

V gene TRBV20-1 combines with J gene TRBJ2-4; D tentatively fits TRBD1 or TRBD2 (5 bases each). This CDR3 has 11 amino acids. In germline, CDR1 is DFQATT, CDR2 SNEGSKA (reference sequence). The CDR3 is CSGDHKNIQYF. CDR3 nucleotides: TGCAGCGGGGACCACAAAAACATTCAGTACTTC.

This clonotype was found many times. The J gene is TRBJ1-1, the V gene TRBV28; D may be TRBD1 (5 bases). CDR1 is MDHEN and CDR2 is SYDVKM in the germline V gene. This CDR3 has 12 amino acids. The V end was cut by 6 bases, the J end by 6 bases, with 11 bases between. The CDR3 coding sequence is TGTGCCAGCAGCCGGGACTCCCCTGAAGCTTTCTTT. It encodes CASSRDSPEAFF.

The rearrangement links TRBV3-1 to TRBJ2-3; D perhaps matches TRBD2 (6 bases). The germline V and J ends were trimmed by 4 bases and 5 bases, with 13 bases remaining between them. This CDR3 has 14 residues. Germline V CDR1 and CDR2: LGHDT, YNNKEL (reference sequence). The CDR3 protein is CASSLRLGEDTQYF. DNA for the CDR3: TGTGCCAGCAGCCTACGACTAGGGGAAGATACGCAGTATTTT.

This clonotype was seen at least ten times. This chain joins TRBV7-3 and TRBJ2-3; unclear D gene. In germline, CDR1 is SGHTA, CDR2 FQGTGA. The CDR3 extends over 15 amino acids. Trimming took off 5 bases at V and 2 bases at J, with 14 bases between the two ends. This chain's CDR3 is CASSPSRSHTDTQYF. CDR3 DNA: TGTGCCAGCAGCCCATCTCGTTCCCACACAGATACGCAGTATTTT.

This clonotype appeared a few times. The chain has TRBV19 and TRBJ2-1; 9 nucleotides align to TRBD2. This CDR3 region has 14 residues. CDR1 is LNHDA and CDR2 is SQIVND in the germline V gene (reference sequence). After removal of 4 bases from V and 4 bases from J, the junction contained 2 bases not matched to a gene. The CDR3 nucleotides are TGTGCCAGTAGTAGACTAGCGGTATACAATGAGCAGTTCTTC. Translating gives CASSRLAVYNEQFF.

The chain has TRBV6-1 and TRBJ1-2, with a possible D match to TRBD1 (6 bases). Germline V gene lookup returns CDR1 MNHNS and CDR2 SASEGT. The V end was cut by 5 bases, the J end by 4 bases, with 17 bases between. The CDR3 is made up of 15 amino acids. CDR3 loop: CASSNQGQGSYGYTF. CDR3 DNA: TGTGCCAGCAGTAACCAGGGGCAGGGAAGCTATGGCTACACCTTC.